This T cell receptor beta chain was retrieved from a study of cytomegalovirus exposure and HLA in healthy donors. Whole-study context: Drawn from HLA-typed donors, approximately 86 million unique TCRs were held in an early data release.

The PCR made use of 60 Vbeta and 13 Jbeta primers. Only in-frame clones appear in the TCRdb table, and some are missing; sequencing was by immunoSEQ multiplex PCR. The data hold 100,000 to 140,000 clones, with roughly 87% observed a single time. Participants comprised healthy donors of bone marrow. Notes on the study in general: Within an earlier analysis, most TCR beta V segments proved productive either about 90% or about 30% of the time. Rarity marked most TCR sequences, yet some public TCRs occurred in many donors.

There are 14 residues in the CDR3. CDR1 and CDR2 (germline): MGHRA, YSYEKL. V was clipped by 3 bases and J by 5 bases, with 14 bases between them. A note on this clone: No antigen is known for it.

The genes are TRBV4-1 and TRBJ2-7, with a weak D call TRBD2 (6 bases). This clonotype originated in a man aged 25-40 years in good health and CMV-seropositive. Specimen: PBMCs. CDR3 nucleotide sequence: TGCGCCAGCAGCCAGATAGCGGAGCTTAACGAGCAGTACTTC. Translation: CASSQIAELNEQYF.